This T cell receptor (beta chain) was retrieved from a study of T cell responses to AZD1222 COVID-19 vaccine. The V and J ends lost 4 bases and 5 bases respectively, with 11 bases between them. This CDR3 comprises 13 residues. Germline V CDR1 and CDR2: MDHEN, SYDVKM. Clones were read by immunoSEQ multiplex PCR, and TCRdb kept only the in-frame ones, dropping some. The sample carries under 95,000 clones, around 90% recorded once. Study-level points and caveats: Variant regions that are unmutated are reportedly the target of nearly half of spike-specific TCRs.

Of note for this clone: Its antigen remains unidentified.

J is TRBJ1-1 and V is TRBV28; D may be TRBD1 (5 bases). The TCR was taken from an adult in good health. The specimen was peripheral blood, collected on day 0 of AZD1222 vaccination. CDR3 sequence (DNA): TGTGCCAGCAGTTGGGAGGGACGAACTGAAGCTTTCTTT. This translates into CASSWEGRTEAFF. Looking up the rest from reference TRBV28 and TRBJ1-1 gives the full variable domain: DVKVTQSSRYLVKRTGEKVFLECVQDMDHENMFWYRQDPGLGLRLIYFSYDVKMKEKGDIPEGYSVSREKKERFSLILESASTNQTSMYLCASSWEGRTEAFFGQGTRLTVV.